This T cell receptor beta chain was sequenced in a study of control samples from healthy donors and cancer patients. Some clones are missing from TCRdb's copy, which holds only in-frame ones; the method was immunoSEQ multiplex PCR. Altogether roughly 80,000 clones are present, about 88% being singletons, with the ten largest covering 5.7%. V lost 10 bases to trimming and J lost 2 bases; unmatched junction nucleotides: 7. This CDR3 contains 14 residues. Germline CDR1 reads LGHNT; CDR2 reads FRNRAP. This TCR was sampled from a woman aged 50 to 60 in good health. The rearrangement links TRBV12-5 to TRBJ1-4; 7 bases agree with TRBD1. What was sequenced was blood. This CDR3 reads CATNRGNTNEKLFF. In nucleotides, the CDR3 is TGTGCTACCAACAGGGGCAACACTAATGAAAAACTGTTTTTT.